These 11 T cell receptor beta chains were all obtained from the same sample, sequenced in a study of regulatory T cells in long-lasting Graves disease. Libraries of TCR beta came from iRepertoire HTBI primers plus Arm-PCR of CDR3 regions. TCRdb re-analysed the multiplex PCR reads in MiXCR, keeping a single row per CDR3 protein. The table records roughly 430,000 distinct CDR3 sequences, around 20% of them present only once. Time point of the sample: persistent/refractory GD, antithyroid drugs over 5 years with positive TRAb. RNA from PBMCs was the source of the TCR library. The sequencing used peripheral blood mononuclear cells (PBMCs), collected when the disease was refractory, from a patient treated with antithyroid drugs. These receptor sequences come from a female donor with Graves disease.

This clonotype was recorded at least ten times. The genes are TRBV11-2 and TRBJ2-5; unclear D gene. The V gene's germline CDR1 is SGHAT and CDR2 FQNNGV. V shed 2 bases and J shed 2 bases, with 6 bases lying between them. The CDR3 has 13 amino acids. CDR3 residues: CASSLNYQETQYF. CDR3 DNA: TGTGCCAGCAGCTTAAACTATCAAGAGACCCAGTACTTC. Supplemented by reference TRBV11-2 and TRBJ2-5, the full variable domain reads EAGVAQSPRYKIIEKRQSVAFWCNPISGHATLYWYQQILGQGPKLLIQFQNNGVVDDSQLPKDRFSAERLKGVDSTLKIQPAKLEDSAVYLCASSLNYQETQYFGPGTRLLVL.

The chain carries TRBV20-1 and TRBJ1-5; D is perhaps TRBD1 (6 bases). Germline CDR1 is DFQATT and CDR2 is SNEGSKA (reference sequence). V was cut by 5 bases and J by 1 base, with 18 bases left in between. The CDR3 has 16 amino acids. The CDR3 DNA sequence: TGCAGTGCTCCCTCAGGGGAATCGGGAAGCAATCAGCCCCAGCATTTT. It codes for CSAPSGESGSNQPQHF.

This clonotype was counted ten times or more. The chain has TRBV2 and TRBJ2-7; 7 bases align to TRBD2. The CDR3 contains 15 residues. V trimming: 4 bases; J trimming: 2 bases; junction bases outside the gene matches: 8. Germline V gene sequence: CDR1 SNHLY, CDR2 FYNNEI. CDR3 sequence reads: CASSGGLAVTYEQYF. The CDR3 DNA reads TGTGCCAGCAGTGGCGGGCTAGCGGTGACCTACGAGCAGTACTTC.

This clonotype has at least ten counts. The chain combines TRBV27 with TRBJ2-4; the match to TRBD2 covers 10 bases. The V gene's germline CDR1 is MNHEY and CDR2 SMNVEV (reference sequence). CDR3 length: 17 amino acids. V was clipped by 7 bases and J by 0 bases; unmatched bases: 9. CDR3 residues: CASTTLAGGIAKNIQYF. The CDR3 nucleotides are TGTGCCAGCACAACCTTAGCGGGAGGCATAGCCAAAAACATTCAGTACTTC.

This clonotype was counted ten times or more. The J gene is TRBJ1-1, the V gene TRBV12-3 or TRBV12-4; D remains ambiguous. The CDR3 sequence is 13 residues long. V was shortened by 5 bases and J by 0 bases, with 7 bases between the two germline ends. CDR3 coding DNA: TGTGCCAGCAGTCCACCTGTGAACACTGAAGCTTTCTTT. Translating gives CASSPPVNTEAFF.

The V call is TRBV4-1, the J call TRBJ2-2, with D tentatively TRBD1 (5 bases). The germline V and J ends were trimmed by 0 bases and 7 bases, with 9 bases remaining between them. CDR3 length equals 14 residues. Germline assignment: CDR1 MGHRA and CDR2 YSYEKL. CDR3 in DNA: TGCGCCAGCAGCCAAGACAGGGTCGACGGGGAGCTGTTTTTT. As protein: CASSQDRVDGELFF.

This clonotype was found a few times. V gene TRBV5-5 combines with J gene TRBJ1-6; TRBD1 matches 7 bases. The germline CDR1 and CDR2 sequences are SGHKS and YYEKEE (reference sequence). J was trimmed by 7 bases and V by 0 bases; bases with no gene match: 4. The CDR3 covers 15 residues. The DNA for the CDR3 is TGTGCCAGCAGCTTGGCGGGACAGAGGAATTCACCCCTCCACTTT. Translating it yields CASSLAGQRNSPLHF.

This clonotype was observed at least ten times. The chain recombines TRBV28 with TRBJ1-5; TRBD1 is a possible D gene (5 bases). Germline-derived CDR1 and CDR2 are MDHEN and SYDVKM. The CDR3 totals 15 residues. Trimming removed 1 base at V and 3 bases at J, with 10 bases between. The CDR3: CASSLSQGNNQPQHF. The CDR3 nucleotides are TGTGCCAGCAGTTTATCGCAGGGAAACAATCAGCCCCAGCATTTT.

This clonotype was counted ten times or more. J is TRBJ1-2 and V is TRBV24-1, with a weak D call TRBD1 (5 bases). The CDR3 is 15 amino acids. V dropped 5 bases and J dropped 4 bases, with 16 bases sitting between them. From germline, CDR1 is KGHDR and CDR2 SFDVKD. CDR3: CATSGGRSAVYGYTF. For the CDR3, the DNA is TGTGCCACCAGTGGGGGACGCTCGGCGGTCTATGGCTACACCTTC.

This clonotype was observed a few times. The chain carries TRBV19 and TRBJ2-7, with D perhaps assigned TRBD1 or TRBD2 (5 bases each). V shed 9 bases and J shed 6 bases, with 6 bases lying between them. The CDR3 totals 9 residues. CDR1 and CDR2 (germline): LNHDA, SQIVND (reference sequence). This CDR3 is CARRGEQYF. CDR3 coding DNA: TGTGCCAGGAGGGGCGAGCAGTACTTC.

This clonotype was found many times. The chain recombines TRBV24-1 with TRBJ2-7; 12 nucleotides line up with TRBD2. After removal of 3 bases from V and 1 base from J, the junction contained 3 bases not matched to a gene. The CDR3 sequence is 16 residues long. Germline V CDR1 and CDR2: KGHDR, SFDVKD. The CDR3, as DNA: TGTGCCACCAGTGATGGACTAGCGGGGAAATCCTACGAGCAGTACTTC. Translated, it gives CATSDGLAGKSYEQYF.